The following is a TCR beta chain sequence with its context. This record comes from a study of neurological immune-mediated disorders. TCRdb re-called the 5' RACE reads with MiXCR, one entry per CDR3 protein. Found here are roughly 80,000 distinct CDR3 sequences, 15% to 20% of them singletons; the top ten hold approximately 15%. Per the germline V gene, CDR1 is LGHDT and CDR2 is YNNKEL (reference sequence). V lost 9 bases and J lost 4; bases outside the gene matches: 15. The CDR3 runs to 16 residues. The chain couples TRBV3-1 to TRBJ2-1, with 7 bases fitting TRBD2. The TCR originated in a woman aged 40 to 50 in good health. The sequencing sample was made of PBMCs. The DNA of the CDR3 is TGTGCCAGTGGGAGGGCGGGACTTACCCGTTACAATGAGCAGTTCTTC. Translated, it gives CASGRAGLTRYNEQFF.